These 21 T cell receptor beta chains were sequenced from one sample in a study of blood T cell repertoires in COVID-19. Only in-frame clones appear in the TCRdb table, and some are missing; sequencing was by immunoSEQ multiplex PCR. The sample lists over 350,000 clones, 88% occurring once. Sequences were obtained from PBMCs or T cells enriched from blood (not recorded which). These receptor sequences come from a woman in her twenties or thirties with acute COVID-19.

This chain connects TRBV2 to TRBJ1-5; the D gene is possibly TRBD1 (5 bases). The CDR3 sequence is 14 residues long. The V gene lost 6 bases and the J gene lost 6 bases, with 15 bases spanning the gap. Looked up from germline, CDR1 is SNHLY and CDR2 is FYNNEI. The CDR3 nucleotides are TGTGCCAGCAGGCCGGGGGGAGAGGCTCAGCCCCAGCATTTT. Encoded protein: CASRPGGEAQPQHF.

This rearrangement joins TRBV7-6 to TRBJ2-1; TRBD2 matches 9 bases. V lost 11 bases, J lost 0 bases, and 8 bases stayed unmatched. This CDR3 region has 15 residues. Germline-derived CDR1 and CDR2 are SGHVS and FNYEAQ. CDR3 DNA: TGTGCCGTTGGGGCTAGCGGGAACTCCTACAATGAGCAGTTCTTC. The encoded protein is CAVGASGNSYNEQFF.

The chain links TRBV9 to TRBJ1-1; 8 nucleotides line up with TRBD1. This CDR3 has 15 residues. Germline values: CDR1 SGDLS, CDR2 YYNGEE. Trimming took 5 bases from V and 3 from J; bases not matched to a gene: 9. The DNA for the CDR3 is TGTGCCAGCAGACCGCCAGGGGGCCGGGACACTGAAGCTTTCTTT. Residues: CASRPPGGRDTEAFF.

This clone was counted once. The chain employs TRBV7-3 and TRBJ1-6; 9 bases align to TRBD1. V lost 1 base to trimming and J lost 5 bases; unmatched junction nucleotides: 12. This CDR3 has 19 amino acids. Germline assignment: CDR1 SGHTA and CDR2 FQGTGA. CDR3 residues: CASSLKPPGQGLNNSPLHF. For the CDR3, the DNA is TGTGCCAGCAGCTTAAAACCCCCGGGACAGGGTTTGAATAATTCACCCCTCCACTTT. The full variable domain, completed using reference TRBV7-3 and TRBJ1-6, is GAGVSQTPSNKVTEKGKYVELRCDPISGHTALYWYRQSLGQGPEFLIYFQGTGAADDSGLPNDRFFAVRPEGSVSTLKIQRTERGDSAVYLCASSLKPPGQGLNNSPLHFGNGTRLTVT.

The V gene is TRBV24-1, the J gene TRBJ1-3; tentatively, D is TRBD1 (6 bases). The CDR3 is 16 amino acids. Trimming took off 3 bases at V and 1 base at J, with 12 bases between the two ends. The germline gives CDR1 KGHDR, CDR2 SFDVKD. In DNA form, the CDR3 reads TGTGCCACCAGTGATCCAGGGGATCCTTCTGGAAACACCATATATTTT. It translates to CATSDPGDPSGNTIYF.

This chain joins TRBV19 and TRBJ1-6, with no clear D. The germline gives CDR1 LNHDA, CDR2 SQIVND (reference sequence). The germline V and J ends were trimmed by 4 bases and 0 bases, with 10 bases remaining between them. CDR3 size: 16 residues. The CDR3: CASSSGQSSYNSPLHF. CDR3 DNA sequence: TGTGCCAGTAGTAGTGGTCAGTCCTCCTATAATTCACCCCTCCACTTT.

V usage is TRBV7-2 and J usage is TRBJ1-6, with D possibly matching TRBD1 (5 bases). This CDR3 has 15 amino acids. CDR1 SGHTA and CDR2 FQGNSA come from the germline V gene. Between the trimmed V and J ends, which lost 2 bases and 9 bases, there was a span of 14 bases. CDR3 bases: TGTGCCAGCAGCTTATGGGTGGACATAGGTTCACCCCTCCACTTT. This gives the protein CASSLWVDIGSPLHF. The whole variable domain, remainder taken from reference TRBV7-2 and TRBJ1-6, is GAGVSQSPSNKVTEKGKDVELRCDPISGHTALYWYRQSLGQGLEFLIYFQGNSAPDKSGLPSDRFSAERTGGSVSTLTIQRTQQEDSAVYLCASSLWVDIGSPLHFGNGTRLTVT.

In regard to this clone: In the same sample, other DNA sequences code for this CDR3. The rearrangement uses TRBV18 and TRBJ2-3, with 8 positions matching TRBD2. Germline V CDR1 and CDR2: KGHSH, LQKENI. Trimming cost V 3 bases and J 1 base; bases outside gene matches: 0. This CDR3 spans 14 amino acids. The CDR3 DNA follows: TGTGCCAGCTCACCCGGGGGGGGCACAGATACGCAGTATTTT. Translation gives CASSPGGGTDTQYF.

The table lists this clone with a count of one. The chain employs TRBV29-1 and TRBJ2-2; no reliable D call. V was shortened by 4 bases and J by 2 bases, with 2 bases between the two germline ends. This CDR3 spans 11 amino acids. Looked up from germline, CDR1 is SQVTM and CDR2 is ANQGSEA. CDR3 residues: CSVVNTGELFF. The CDR3 coding sequence is TGCAGCGTTGTAAACACCGGGGAGCTGTTTTTT.

This chain links TRBV24-1 with TRBJ2-1, with 12 bases aligning to TRBD2. Per germline, CDR1 KGHDR and CDR2 SFDVKD. V shed 4 bases, J shed 4 bases, and the junction held 4 bases outside the gene matches. The CDR3 sequence is 16 residues long. CDR3 in DNA: TGTGCCACCAGTGAGCCCACTAGCGGGGGGTACAATGAGCAGTTCTTC. This gives the protein CATSEPTSGGYNEQFF.

The rearrangement joins TRBV27 to TRBJ2-7, with 7 positions matching TRBD1. The CDR3 sequence is 12 residues long. Trimming took 8 bases from V and 5 from J; bases not matched to a gene: 6. CDR1 MNHEY and CDR2 SMNVEV come from the germline V gene (reference sequence). The CDR3 DNA sequence: TGTGCCAGCCGACAGGGTAACCACGAGCAGTACTTC. This gives the protein CASRQGNHEQYF.

V and J are TRBV24-1 and TRBJ2-5; D not resolved. CDR1 and CDR2 from the germline V gene are KGHDR and SFDVKD. The CDR3 is 13 residues long. Trimming pared 7 bases from V and 5 bases from J, leaving 13 bases between. In DNA form, the CDR3 reads TGTGCCACCAGGGAAAGGTACGGGGAGACCCAGTACTTC. Its translation: CATRERYGETQYF.

The rearrangement links TRBV10-1 to TRBJ2-3, with D maybe TRBD2 (5 bases). V lost 2 bases, J lost 3 bases, and 6 bases lay in between. From germline, CDR1 is WNHNN and CDR2 SYGVQD (reference sequence). The CDR3 totals 13 residues. CDR3 DNA sequence: TGCGCCAGCAGTGAGCCGGGAACAGATACGCAGTATTTT. Its translation is CASSEPGTDTQYF.

The chain couples TRBV4-1 to TRBJ1-5; the D gene is possibly TRBD1 (5 bases). Germline CDR1 is MGHRA and CDR2 is YSYEKL. The CDR3 is made up of 15 amino acids. The germline V and J ends were trimmed by 4 bases and 1 base, with 11 bases remaining between them. CDR3 sequence: CASSPVGLSNQPQHF. DNA of the CDR3: TGCGCCAGCAGCCCTGTGGGGCTGAGCAATCAGCCCCAGCATTTT.

This rearrangement joins TRBV11-3 to TRBJ2-7; a possible D gene is TRBD2 (5 bases). CDR3 length: 13 amino acids. V was shortened by 5 bases and J by 3 bases, with 11 bases between the two germline ends. The V gene's germline CDR1 is SGHNT and CDR2 YENEEA. In DNA form, the CDR3 reads TGTGCCAGCAGCCAATCTACTAGCTACGAGCAGTACTTC. It translates to CASSQSTSYEQYF.

The genes are TRBV3-1 (or the pseudogene TRBV3-2) and TRBJ2-6; 7 nucleotides align to TRBD1. J gave up 5 bases and V 4 bases, and 20 bases lay outside the gene matches. The CDR3 has 20 amino acids. Germline-derived CDR1 and CDR2 are LGHDT and YNNKEL (reference sequence). The CDR3 DNA reads TGTGCCAGCAGCCCGCGCCCGGGACAGCAGGGCGAGGGGAGGGCCAACGTCCTGACTTTC. Protein sequence: CASSPRPGQQGEGRANVLTF.

V and J are TRBV27 and TRBJ1-2; 9 bases are shared with TRBD1. This CDR3 is built from 13 residues. Germline-derived CDR1 and CDR2 are MNHEY and SMNVEV (reference sequence). V lost 4 bases and J lost 6; bases outside the gene matches: 3. As DNA, the CDR3 is TGTGCCAGCAGTTCCGGGACAGGGAATGGCTACACCTTC. Protein product: CASSSGTGNGYTF.

This clone occurred once. V gene TRBV6-5 combines with J gene TRBJ1-5; 7 bases line up with TRBD1. Germline V gives CDR1 MNHEY, CDR2 SVGAGI. This CDR3 spans 14 amino acids. V lost 4 bases and J lost 5; bases outside the gene matches: 5. The CDR3 region is CASSLQGRDQPQHF. The CDR3, as DNA: TGTGCCAGCAGTTTACAGGGGAGAGATCAGCCCCAGCATTTT.

V and J are TRBV5-1 and TRBJ1-2; a weak D match, TRBD1 (6 bases). This CDR3 spans 18 amino acids. Trimming cost V 4 bases and J 1 base, with 23 bases left between them. The germline CDR1 and CDR2 sequences are SGHRS and YFSETQ. The CDR3, as DNA: TGCGCCAGCAGCGGGAGGGGGAATTCAGGGACCCGTAACTATGGCTACACCTTC. It specifies CASSGRGNSGTRNYGYTF.

This clone was seen a single time. In nucleotides, the CDR3 is TGTGCCAGTAGTATTTCAGGGGGCTTCGAGACCCAGTACTTC. Encoded protein: CASSISGGFETQYF. V and J are TRBV19 and TRBJ2-5; 8 nucleotides line up with TRBD1. V was clipped by 3 bases and J by 5 bases; unmatched bases: 5. This CDR3 is 14 amino acids long. Looked up from germline, CDR1 is LNHDA and CDR2 is SQIVND (reference sequence).

The V call is TRBV2, the J call TRBJ2-7, with D possibly TRBD2 on 5 matching bases. Germline V gene lookup returns CDR1 SNHLY and CDR2 FYNNEI. The CDR3 totals 14 residues. V was pared by 1 base and J by 6 bases, with 13 bases between. This CDR3 reads CASSEDSFGVEQYF. The CDR3 coding sequence is TGTGCCAGCAGTGAAGATAGTTTCGGGGTCGAGCAGTACTTC.